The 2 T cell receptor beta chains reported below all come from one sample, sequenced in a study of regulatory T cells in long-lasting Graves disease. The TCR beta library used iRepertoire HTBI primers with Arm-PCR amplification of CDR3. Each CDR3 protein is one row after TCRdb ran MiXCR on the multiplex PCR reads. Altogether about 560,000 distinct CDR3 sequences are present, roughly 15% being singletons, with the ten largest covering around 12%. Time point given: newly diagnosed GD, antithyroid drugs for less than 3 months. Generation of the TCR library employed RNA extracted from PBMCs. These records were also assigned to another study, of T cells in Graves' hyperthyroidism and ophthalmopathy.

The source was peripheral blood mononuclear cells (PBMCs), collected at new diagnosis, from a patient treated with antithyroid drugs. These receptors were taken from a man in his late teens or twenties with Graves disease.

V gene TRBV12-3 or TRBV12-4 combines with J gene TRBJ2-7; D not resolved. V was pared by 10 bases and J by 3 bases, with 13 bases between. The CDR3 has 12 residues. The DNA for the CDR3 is TGTGCCAACAGCTTAACTGGCTACGAGCAGTACTTC. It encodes CANSLTGYEQYF.

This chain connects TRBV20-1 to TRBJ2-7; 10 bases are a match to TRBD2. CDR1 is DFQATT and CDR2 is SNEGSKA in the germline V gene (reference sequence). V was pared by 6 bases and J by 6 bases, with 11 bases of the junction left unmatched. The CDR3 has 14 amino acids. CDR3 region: CSAWDGGLAAEQYF. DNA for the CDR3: TGCAGTGCGTGGGACGGAGGACTAGCGGCCGAGCAGTACTTC.